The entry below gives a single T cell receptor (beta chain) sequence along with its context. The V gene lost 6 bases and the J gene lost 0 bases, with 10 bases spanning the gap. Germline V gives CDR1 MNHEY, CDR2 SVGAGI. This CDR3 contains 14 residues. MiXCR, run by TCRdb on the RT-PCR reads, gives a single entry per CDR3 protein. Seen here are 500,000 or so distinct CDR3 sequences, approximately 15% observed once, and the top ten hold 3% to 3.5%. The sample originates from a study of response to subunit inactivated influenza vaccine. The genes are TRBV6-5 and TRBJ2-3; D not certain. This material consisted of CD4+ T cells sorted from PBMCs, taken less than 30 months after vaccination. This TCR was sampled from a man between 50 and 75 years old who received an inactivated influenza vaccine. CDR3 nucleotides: TGTGCCAGCAGGTACAGAATAAGCACAGATACGCAGTATTTT. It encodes CASRYRISTDTQYF.